The TCR beta chain described here comes from a study of shared clonotypes between healthy human individuals. Study results and caveats: Sequencing depth was expected to affect clonotype sharing among donors.

Note on this clone: Its target is unknown.

Per the authors' pipeline: ImmunoSEQ supplied junction-only sequences lacking quality scores, so filtering was different. Profiled with immunoSEQ multiplex PCR; TCRdb holds only in-frame clones, not every one. Clone size and V and J calls were adopted from that table, with D and trimming inferred from the DNA. The sample holds around 440,000 clones, 70% to 80% seen once. It was approximately 100 million PBMCs that unsorted samples used for genomic DNA. The material sequenced was PBMCs. This TCR was recovered from a woman in her thirties or forties in good health. Some clones in this sample may be carry-over from other donors' samples.

This CDR3 is CSVGRDARDEQFF. The CDR3 nucleotides read TGCAGCGTAGGGCGGGACGCGCGGGATGAGCAGTTCTTC. The chain combines TRBV29-1 with TRBJ2-1, with D perhaps TRBD2 (6 bases). The CDR3 runs 13 residues. V gave up 6 bases and J gave up 8 bases, with 17 bases separating them. CDR1 SQVTM and CDR2 ANQGSEA come from the germline V gene.